The clone carrying this T cell receptor beta chain has at least ten counts. As yet, its antigen is unknown. The data stem from a study of blood T cells in healthy people across ages. Study outcomes and limitations: The diversity estimates, figures obtained from one million T cells, were considered underestimates. The recorded TCR beta diversity per million T cells decreased in a roughly linear manner with age.

Trimming removed 3 bases from V and 4 bases from J, with 12 bases in between. This CDR3 is 13 amino acids long. Germline CDR1 and CDR2: SQVTM and ANQGSEA. For the second PCR, which ran for 7 to 11 cycles, a sample-barcoded 5' primer and a J-beta primer mix were used. TCRdb re-analysed the 5' RACE reads in MiXCR, keeping a single row per CDR3 protein. Altogether 780,000 or so distinct CDR3 sequences are present, roughly 25% being singletons, with the ten largest covering around 3.6%. These records were also assigned to another study, of T cells of mothers and their children.

The receptor was derived from a boy aged 5 to 17 in good health. The sequenced sample consisted of blood. The V call is TRBV29-1, the J call TRBJ2-5; D possibly corresponds to TRBD1 (5 bases). The CDR3 reads CSVDAGNGETQYF. In DNA form, the CDR3 reads TGCAGCGTTGATGCAGGGAACGGAGAGACCCAGTACTTC.